This entry features one TCR beta chain sequence. The sample is drawn from a study of lymphopenia after photon versus proton radiotherapy. Generated by immunoSEQ multiplex PCR, the TCRdb table keeps only in-frame clones and is missing some. The table includes about 70,000 clones, more than 75% detected once. The CDR3 length is 13 residues. Germline V CDR1 and CDR2: SGHAT, FQNNGV. V was cut by 5 bases and J by 4 bases, with 9 bases left in between. The chain has TRBV11-2 and TRBJ2-4; unclear D gene. This receptor was identified in a man older than 75 with esophageal cancer. The material sequenced was peripheral blood, taken from a patient treated with proton-based radiotherapy. In DNA form, the CDR3 reads TGTGCCAGCAGCCCACTTCGAAAAAACATTCAGTACTTC. Amino acid sequence: CASSPLRKNIQYF.